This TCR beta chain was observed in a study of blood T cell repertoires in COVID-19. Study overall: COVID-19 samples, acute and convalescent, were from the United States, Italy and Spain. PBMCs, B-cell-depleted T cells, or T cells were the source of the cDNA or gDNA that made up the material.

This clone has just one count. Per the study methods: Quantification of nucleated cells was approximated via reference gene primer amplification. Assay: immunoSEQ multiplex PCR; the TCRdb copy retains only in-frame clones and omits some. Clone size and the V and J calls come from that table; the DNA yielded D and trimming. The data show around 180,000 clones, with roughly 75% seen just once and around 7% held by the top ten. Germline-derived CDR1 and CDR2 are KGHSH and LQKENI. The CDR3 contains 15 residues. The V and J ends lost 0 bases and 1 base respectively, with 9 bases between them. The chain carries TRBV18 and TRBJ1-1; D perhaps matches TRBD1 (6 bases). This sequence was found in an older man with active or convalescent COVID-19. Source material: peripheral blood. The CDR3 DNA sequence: TGTGCCAGCTCACCACCGACGACAGGGAACACTGAAGCTTTCTTT. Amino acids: CASSPPTTGNTEAFF.